This T cell receptor (beta chain) was found in a study of CD8 T cells in Susac syndrome. Overall study findings and caveats: As the study acknowledged, the number of individuals in its TCR sequencing and HLA analysis was relatively small.

Sequencing of TCR beta was carried out in blood CD8+ and CD4+ T cells. Roughly 0.45 to 1 ug RNA was reverse transcribed with random hexamers. Amplification of TCR beta CDR3 spanned 54 Vbeta and 13 Jbeta via immunoSEQ multiplex PCR. Using its own MiXCR run on the immunoSEQ multiplex PCR reads, TCRdb lists one record per CDR3 protein. The data hold approximately 110,000 distinct CDR3 sequences, with 93% observed a single time. CDR3 length equals 13 residues. Germline CDR1 is SGDLS and CDR2 is YYNGEE. V lost 7 bases to trimming and J lost 5 bases; unmatched junction nucleotides: 6. Remarks on this clonotype: The antigen is unknown.

The sequenced sample was CD8+ T cells from PBMCs. The chain has TRBV9 and TRBJ2-5, with TRBD2 matching over 9 bases. This receptor was obtained from a human donor with multiple sclerosis. The CDR3 region has the DNA TGTGCCAGCGCTAGCGGGGTTGGGGAGACCCAGTACTTC. Translated: CASASGVGETQYF.